The clone carrying this T cell receptor beta chain appeared many times. This record comes from a study of T-cell reconstitution after alpha-beta-depleted transplantation in children. Construction of the TCRbeta library involved unique molecular identifiers. Each CDR3 protein gets one entry after TCRdb re-called the PCR reads with MiXCR. The table records just over 70,000 distinct CDR3 sequences, approximately 7.3% of them present only once. V lost 8 bases to trimming and J lost 0 bases, with 17 bases between them. Germline CDR1 reads SGHTA; CDR2 reads FQGNSA. The length of the CDR3 is 16 residues. The chain employs TRBV7-2 and TRBJ2-1; the D gene is possibly TRBD2 (5 bases). The material was PBMCs from the stem cell graft donor, obtained from the stem cell graft. The source is a human donor who donated a stem cell graft to a child with acute lymphoblastic leukemia. CDR3 protein: CASRPGRGNSYNEQFF. CDR3 nucleotides: TGTGCCAGCCGACCTGGCCGGGGAAACTCCTACAATGAGCAGTTCTTC.